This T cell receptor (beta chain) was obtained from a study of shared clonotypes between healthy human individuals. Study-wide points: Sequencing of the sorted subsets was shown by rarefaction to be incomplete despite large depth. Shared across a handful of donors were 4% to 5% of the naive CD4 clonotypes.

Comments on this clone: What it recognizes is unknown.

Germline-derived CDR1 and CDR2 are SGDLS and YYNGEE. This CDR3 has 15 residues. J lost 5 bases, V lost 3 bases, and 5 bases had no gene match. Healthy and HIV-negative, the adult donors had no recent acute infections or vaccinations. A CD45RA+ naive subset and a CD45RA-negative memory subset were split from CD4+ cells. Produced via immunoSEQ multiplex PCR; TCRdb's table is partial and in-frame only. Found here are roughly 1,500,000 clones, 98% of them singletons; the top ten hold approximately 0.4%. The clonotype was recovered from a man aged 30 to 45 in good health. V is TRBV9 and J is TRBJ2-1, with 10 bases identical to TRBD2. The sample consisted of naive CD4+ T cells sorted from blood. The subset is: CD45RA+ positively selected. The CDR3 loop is CASSGLAGAHNEQFF. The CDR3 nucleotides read TGTGCCAGCAGCGGGCTAGCGGGAGCACACAATGAGCAGTTCTTC.